These 9 T cell receptor beta chains came from one sample sequenced in a study of T cell responses to AZD1222 COVID-19 vaccine. Clones were sequenced by immunoSEQ multiplex PCR, and TCRdb holds only the in-frame ones, with some missing. The sample holds 84,000 or so clones, 80% to 90% seen once. Sequencing used peripheral blood, obtained on day 0 of AZD1222 vaccination. These receptors were obtained from an adult in good health.

This sequence joins TRBV5-4 and TRBJ2-2; 9 bases align to TRBD2. Germline V lookup: CDR1 SGHNT, CDR2 YYREEE (reference sequence). V trimming: 10 bases; J trimming: 8 bases; junction bases outside the gene matches: 15. This CDR3 is 15 amino acids long. This CDR3 is CALQQGGRAAGELFF. CDR3 DNA: TGTGCCCTACAGCAGGGCGGGAGGGCCGCGGGGGAGCTGTTTTTT.

V gene TRBV9 combines with J gene TRBJ2-1; possible D gene TRBD1, 5 bases. The germline CDR1 and CDR2 sequences are SGDLS and YYNGEE. The CDR3 has 15 amino acids. The germline V and J ends were trimmed by 0 bases and 4 bases, with 11 bases remaining between them. CDR3 protein: CASSVASDRYNEQFF. The CDR3 DNA is TGTGCCAGCAGCGTAGCCTCCGACAGATACAATGAGCAGTTCTTC. Full variable domain (missing parts from reference TRBV9 and TRBJ2-1): DSGVTQTPKHLITATGQRVTLRCSPRSGDLSVYWYQQSLDQGLQFLIQYYNGEERAKGNILERFSAQQFPDLHSELNLSSLELGDSALYFCASSVASDRYNEQFFGPGTRLTVL.

This clone showed up just a few times. The chain is built from TRBV19 and TRBJ1-4; a weak D match, TRBD1 (6 bases). This CDR3 has 13 residues. V was pared by 10 bases and J by 0 bases, with 9 bases between. Germline CDR1 LNHDA, CDR2 SQIVND (reference sequence). In DNA form, the CDR3 reads TGTGCCACCAGACAGGCAACTAATGAAAAACTGTTTTTT. It translates to CATRQATNEKLFF.

V gene TRBV28 combines with J gene TRBJ1-2; D ambiguous. Germline CDR1 MDHEN, CDR2 SYDVKM. The CDR3 has 11 residues. Between the trimmed V and J ends, which lost 7 bases and 0 bases, there was a span of 3 bases. CDR3 amino acids: CASTANYGYTF. DNA of the CDR3: TGTGCCAGCACCGCTAACTATGGCTACACCTTC.

The chain recombines TRBV9 with TRBJ1-6; D might be TRBD1 (6 bases). CDR1 and CDR2 from the germline V gene are SGDLS and YYNGEE. Trimming took off 0 bases at V and 7 bases at J, with 8 bases between the two ends. The CDR3 runs 14 residues. The CDR3 loop reads CASSVAGANSPLHF. The CDR3, as DNA: TGTGCCAGCAGCGTAGCAGGGGCAAATTCACCCCTCCACTTT.

The V gene is TRBV4-1, the J gene TRBJ1-2, with a tentative D call TRBD1 (5 bases). The CDR3 is 16 amino acids. Germline CDR1 MGHRA, CDR2 YSYEKL. The V end was cut by 1 base, the J end by 4 bases, with 16 bases between. The CDR3 region has the DNA TGCGCCAGCAGCCAAGTCGACAGTGACCAATTCTATGGCTACACCTTC. Amino acids: CASSQVDSDQFYGYTF.

Only one count was recorded for this clone. The chain joins TRBV6-5 to TRBJ1-2; TRBD1 aligns across 7 bases. Trimming took 7 bases from V and 4 from J; bases not matched to a gene: 12. The CDR3 sequence is 15 residues long. Germline V CDR1 and CDR2: MNHEY, SVGAGI. CDR3 in amino acids: CASTPTGVSSYGYTF. The CDR3 DNA sequence: TGTGCCAGCACTCCTACAGGGGTGTCTTCCTATGGCTACACCTTC.

The rearrangement links TRBV7-9 to TRBJ2-3; 7 bases line up with TRBD2. The CDR3 spans 15 residues. From germline, CDR1 is SEHNR and CDR2 FQNEAQ (reference sequence). Losses at the gene ends were 5 bases for V and 3 bases for J; bases not matched to a gene: 8. The CDR3 region is CASSPWLAVTDTQYF. CDR3 in DNA: TGTGCCAGCAGCCCCTGGCTAGCGGTGACAGATACGCAGTATTTT.

The rearrangement uses TRBV29-1 and TRBJ2-7; 9 bases line up with TRBD1. V shed 4 bases and J 0 bases; nucleotides not matched to a gene: 4. The CDR3 runs to 14 residues. The germline V gene has CDR1 SQVTM and CDR2 ANQGSEA. The CDR3 sequence is CSVAQQGASYEQYF. CDR3 nucleotides: TGCAGCGTTGCCCAACAGGGGGCCTCCTACGAGCAGTACTTC.